Listed here are 19 T cell receptor beta chains from one sample, sequenced in a study of OX40 agonist ivuxolimab in advanced cancers. Generated by immunoSEQ multiplex PCR, the TCRdb table keeps only in-frame clones and is missing some. This table holds tens of thousands of clones, about nine tenths found once. The material was CD4+ or CD8+ T cells sorted from blood, obtained in a trial of the OX40 agonist ivuxolimab. All receptors derive from an adult with an advanced solid tumor such as melanoma, head and neck, liver or kidney cancer.

The rearrangement links TRBV9 to TRBJ2-1; 7 nucleotides agree with TRBD2. The V gene end was trimmed by 0 bases and the J gene end by 10 bases; junction bases not matched to a gene: 13. The CDR3 consists of 16 residues. The germline V gene encodes CDR1 SGDLS and CDR2 YYNGEE. The CDR3 loop is CASSVVGLAQGGEQFF. The CDR3 DNA follows: TGTGCCAGCAGCGTAGTAGGTCTAGCCCAGGGAGGGGAGCAGTTCTTC.

This clone was detected a few times. The V call is TRBV4-1, the J call TRBJ1-4, with D unclear. This CDR3 is built from 16 residues. V shed 5 bases and J shed 4 bases, with 17 bases lying between them. Germline loops: CDR1 MGHRA, CDR2 YSYEKL. The CDR3 sequence is CASSYEGPSLNEKLFF. The CDR3 bases are TGCGCCAGCAGCTACGAGGGCCCCTCCCTTAATGAAAAACTGTTTTTT.

The chain is built from TRBV5-6 and TRBJ1-3; D is ambiguous. The CDR3 is made up of 14 amino acids. The germline gives CDR1 SGHDT, CDR2 YYEEEE. CDR3 sequence: CAASNGVKANTIYF. The CDR3 nucleotides read TGTGCAGCGAGCAATGGGGTTAAGGCGAACACCATATATTTT.

V gene TRBV11-1 combines with J gene TRBJ2-3, with D unclear. The CDR3 spans 17 residues. The V gene's germline CDR1 is SGHAT and CDR2 FQDESV (reference sequence). Trimming pared 1 base from V and 2 bases from J, leaving 16 bases between. The CDR3 loop is CASSLDLMADITDTQYF. Written as DNA, the CDR3 is TGTGCCAGCAGCTTAGATTTAATGGCGGATATCACAGATACGCAGTATTTT.

Comment on this clone: The identical CDR3 is also encoded by other nucleotide sequences in the sample. This chain connects TRBV27 to TRBJ1-5; no clear D. Per germline, CDR1 MNHEY and CDR2 SMNVEV (reference sequence). The ends were cut back, 2 bases at V and 6 bases at J, with 5 bases in the middle. The CDR3 has 12 amino acids. CDR3 protein: CASSLIGQPQHF. The CDR3 nucleotides are TGTGCCAGCAGTTTAATAGGTCAGCCCCAGCATTTT.

The chain joins TRBV28 to TRBJ2-5, with 8 bases lining up with TRBD2. This CDR3 contains 15 residues. V was clipped by 4 bases and J by 1 base; unmatched bases: 5. Germline values: CDR1 MDHEN, CDR2 SYDVKM. The CDR3 is CASSSLAALQETQYF. CDR3 DNA: TGTGCCAGCAGTTCACTAGCGGCACTCCAAGAGACCCAGTACTTC.

V and J are TRBV27 and TRBJ1-3; D unclear. This CDR3 comprises 13 residues. Looked up from germline, CDR1 is MNHEY and CDR2 is SMNVEV (reference sequence). The V gene lost 4 bases and the J gene lost 4 bases, with 8 bases spanning the gap. The CDR3 spells CASSWGMGNTIYF. CDR3 coding DNA: TGTGCCAGCAGTTGGGGTATGGGAAACACCATATATTTT.

This chain uses TRBV19 with TRBJ2-1; D gene unclear. V lost 6 bases and J lost 3, with 9 bases in between. There are 13 residues in the CDR3. Germline loops: CDR1 LNHDA, CDR2 SQIVND (reference sequence). The CDR3 sequence is CASRGRSYNEQFF. The DNA of the CDR3 is TGTGCCAGTAGGGGTCGAAGCTACAATGAGCAGTTCTTC.

The gene calls are TRBV6-1 and TRBJ2-2, with 12 bases aligning to TRBD2. The CDR3 runs 15 residues. J gave up 4 bases and V 4 bases, and 1 base lay outside the gene matches. From germline, CDR1 is MNHNS and CDR2 SASEGT. The CDR3 sequence is CASSATSGSTGELFF. DNA for the CDR3: TGTGCCAGCAGTGCGACTAGCGGGAGCACCGGGGAGCTGTTTTTT.

The gene calls are TRBV9 and TRBJ1-3; 7 bases match TRBD1. V was clipped by 0 bases and J by 3 bases; unmatched bases: 9. CDR3 size: 17 residues. CDR1 SGDLS and CDR2 YYNGEE come from the germline V gene. The DNA for the CDR3 is TGTGCCAGCAGCGTAGCTACTCAGGGGGGTAGTGGAAACACCATATATTTT. It codes for CASSVATQGGSGNTIYF.

In nucleotides, the CDR3 is TGTGCCAGCAGAGAGACTAGCGGGAGGGACGAGCAGTACTTC. Translation gives CASRETSGRDEQYF. V and J are TRBV7-8 and TRBJ2-7; 14 nucleotides agree with TRBD2. The CDR3 sequence is 14 residues long. With V trimmed by 6 bases and J by 5 bases, 3 bases remained unmatched. Looked up from germline, CDR1 is SGHVS and CDR2 is FQNEAQ.

This clone came up once. The rearrangement links TRBV10-3 to TRBJ2-7; D unresolved. V lost 0 bases, J lost 0 bases, and 6 bases lay in between. Germline V gene lookup returns CDR1 ENHRY and CDR2 SYGVKD. CDR3 length: 14 amino acids. The CDR3 reads CAISESGGSYEQYF. The CDR3 DNA follows: TGTGCCATCAGTGAGTCGGGCGGCTCCTACGAGCAGTACTTC.

CDR3 DNA sequence: TGTGCCAGCAGTCCTCGGGGACAGGGAGGTGAAAAACTGTTTTTT. Protein product: CASSPRGQGGEKLFF. The chain employs TRBV7-8 and TRBJ1-4; TRBD1 aligns across 9 bases. Germline assignment: CDR1 SGHVS and CDR2 FQNEAQ. The CDR3 is made up of 15 amino acids. J lost 7 bases, V lost 6 bases, and 9 bases had no gene match.

The chain uses TRBV4-3 and TRBJ2-1, with TRBD2 matching over 11 bases. This CDR3 contains 16 residues. Germline V gives CDR1 LGHNA, CDR2 YSLEER. The ends lost 0 bases at V and 6 bases at J; junction bases unmatched: 4. As DNA, the CDR3 is TGCGCCAGCAGCCAAGATTGGACTAGCGGGCGCAATGAGCAGTTCTTC. Amino acids: CASSQDWTSGRNEQFF.

This chain uses TRBV11-3 with TRBJ1-2, with TRBD1 as a possible D gene (5 bases). V lost 4 bases and J 3 bases, leaving 12 bases between the germline ends. The CDR3 runs to 14 residues. Germline CDR1 and CDR2: SGHNT and YENEEA. The DNA for the CDR3 is TGTGCCAGCAGCTCTAGCGGGGCGGACTATGGCTACACCTTC. Translation gives CASSSSGADYGYTF.

J is TRBJ1-5 and V is TRBV4-1, with D possibly TRBD1 on 6 matching bases. V shed 6 bases and J shed 3 bases, with 15 bases lying between them. The germline V gene has CDR1 MGHRA and CDR2 YSYEKL. The CDR3 has 15 amino acids. The CDR3 DNA reads as TGCGCCAGCAGTGTCGCTGGACAGTACAATCAGCCCCAGCATTTT. As protein: CASSVAGQYNQPQHF.

A single count supports this clone. The chain couples TRBV7-4 to TRBJ1-4; 8 nucleotides align to TRBD1. This CDR3 comprises 15 residues. Germline V lookup: CDR1 SGHVT, CDR2 SQSDAQ. The V segment lost 2 bases and the J segment 8 bases; nucleotides outside the gene matches: 7. In DNA, the CDR3 is TGTGCCAGCAGCTTACCCCCCAGGGGGCGAGAAAAACTGTTTTTT. Protein: CASSLPPRGREKLFF.

CDR3 in amino acids: CASTMTENTGELFF. For the CDR3, the DNA is TGTGCCAGCACCATGACAGAGAACACCGGGGAGCTGTTTTTT. V is TRBV5-6 and J is TRBJ2-2, with D possibly TRBD1 on 5 matching bases. Germline V lookup: CDR1 SGHDT, CDR2 YYEEEE. This CDR3 is built from 14 residues. With 6 bases removed from V and 1 base from J, the gap between germline ends came to 10 bases.

The chain uses TRBV11-3 and TRBJ2-7; D possibly uses TRBD1 or TRBD2 (5 bases each). V was pared by 1 base and J by 5 bases, with 15 bases between. Germline assignment: CDR1 SGHNT and CDR2 YENEEA. CDR3 size: 15 residues. CDR3 sequence: CASSLGGVIGDEQYF. CDR3 in DNA: TGTGCCAGCAGCTTAGGAGGGGTGATCGGCGACGAGCAGTACTTC. The variable domain in full, with the rest retrieved from reference TRBV11-3 and TRBJ2-7, is EAGVVQSPRYKIIEKKQPVAFWCNPISGHNTLYWYLQNLGQGPELLIRYENEEAVDDSQLPKDRFSAERLKGVDSTLKIQPAELGDSAVYLCASSLGGVIGDEQYFGPGTRLTVT.